This T cell receptor beta chain was observed in a study of vaccination and CD4 T cells after COVID-19. About the study: The stimulating agents, overlapping spike peptides, came from SARS-CoV-2, HCoV-NL63, HCoV-OC43 and HCoV-229E. No peptide, an HIV-1 Nef pool, or a CEFX pool was what each control culture received.

Regarding treatment: 10-day PBMC culture with coronavirus spike peptide pools or control peptides (ViraFEST assay). In the ViraFEST assay, peptide-pool expansion preceded TCR sequencing of expanded clonotypes. Every positive PCR date fell between March and December 2020, earlier than the US Alpha, Beta and Delta variants. The assay that was used to sequence DNA from cultured CD4+ T cells was the Oncomine TCR Beta short-read assay. One entry per CDR3 protein results from TCRdb running MiXCR on the PCR reads. The sample lists over 15,000 distinct CDR3 sequences; around three quarters were seen once. With regard to this clonotype: The antigen remains unidentified.

The V end was cut by 4 bases, the J end by 4 bases, with 2 bases between. Germline loops: CDR1 MNHNS, CDR2 SASEGT. The CDR3 has 11 residues. The sample was CD4+ T cells from blood, cultured in vitro. V usage is TRBV6-1 and J usage is TRBJ2-1; D not resolved. The clonotype originates from a human donor who had recovered from COVID-19. CDR3 residues: CASSAYNEQFF. CDR3 nucleotide sequence: TGTGCCAGCAGTGCATACAATGAGCAGTTCTTC.